Listed below are T cell receptor beta chains from one sample, sequenced in a study of Graves' ophthalmopathy and Graves' hyperthyroidism. TCRdb redid the calling of the multiplex PCR reads with MiXCR, one entry per CDR3 protein. The sample shows a few hundred thousand distinct CDR3 sequences, roughly 39% of them seen only once. Material for sequencing was peripheral blood or thyroid tissue (not recorded which). Receptors originate from an adult man with Graves' hyperthyroidism. The CDR3 runs from the conserved cysteine through the conserved F or W. Fields, in order: D gene, J gene, V gene, CDR3 protein. D genes are given only for firm matches.

D gene: TRBD1
J gene: TRBJ1-6
V gene: TRBV7-2
CDR3 protein: CASSTTGSNSPLHF

D gene: .
J gene: TRBJ1-6
V gene: TRBV3-1
CDR3 protein: CASSQGGGYNSPLHF

D gene: TRBD2
J gene: TRBJ2-3
V gene: TRBV5-1
CDR3 protein: CASSPGTSYADTQYF

D gene: TRBD1
J gene: TRBJ1-4
V gene: TRBV27
CDR3 protein: CASSLWGQGDEKLFF

D gene: .
J gene: TRBJ1-3
V gene: TRBV7-2
CDR3 protein: CASSSQGYSGNTIYF

D gene: .
J gene: TRBJ2-5
V gene: TRBV13
CDR3 protein: CASSHTVGQGHQETQYF

D gene: TRBD2
J gene: TRBJ2-2
V gene: TRBV9
CDR3 protein: CASSAPGGVDTGELFF

D gene: TRBD1
J gene: TRBJ1-6
V gene: TRBV28
CDR3 protein: CASSPPDRELNSPLHF

D gene: TRBD1
J gene: TRBJ1-6
V gene: TRBV6-1
CDR3 protein: CAGGGQVNNSPLHF

D gene: .
J gene: TRBJ2-7
V gene: TRBV28
CDR3 protein: CASSGGHAKFYEQYF

D gene: .
J gene: TRBJ2-1
V gene: TRBV2
CDR3 protein: CASHVNEQFF

D gene: .
J gene: TRBJ1-2
V gene: TRBV12-3/TRBV12-4
CDR3 protein: CASRSGGNYGYTF

D gene: TRBD1
J gene: TRBJ1-1
V gene: TRBV20-1
CDR3 protein: CSATTGWFKNTEAFF

D gene: .
J gene: TRBJ1-1
V gene: TRBV10-2
CDR3 protein: CASSAFGENTEAFF

D gene: .
J gene: TRBJ1-2
V gene: TRBV6-5
CDR3 protein: CASSYSSDSQVVF

D gene: .
J gene: TRBJ1-2
V gene: TRBV20-1
CDR3 protein: CSATDSSYGYTF

D gene: TRBD2
J gene: TRBJ2-5
V gene: TRBV4-1
CDR3 protein: CASSPLAGGLRETQYF

D gene: .
J gene: TRBJ2-7
V gene: TRBV2
CDR3 protein: CASKGNSYEQYF

D gene: TRBD2
J gene: .
V gene: TRBV29-1
CDR3 protein: CSAVLYSAGVYNEQFF

D gene: .
J gene: TRBJ2-5
V gene: TRBV7-2
CDR3 protein: CASSGDVGGEETQYF

D gene: TRBD1
J gene: TRBJ1-2
V gene: TRBV9
CDR3 protein: CASSLPGTGYGYTF

D gene: TRBD2
J gene: TRBJ2-5
V gene: TRBV7-9
CDR3 protein: CASSLVRGTGGYQETQYF

D gene: .
J gene: TRBJ1-3
V gene: TRBV7-2
CDR3 protein: CASSFAGARSGNTIYF

D gene: TRBD1
J gene: TRBJ2-6
V gene: TRBV19
CDR3 protein: CASSITGAGANVLTF

D gene: .
J gene: TRBJ2-6
V gene: TRBV9
CDR3 protein: CASSSGYGANVLTF

D gene: .
J gene: TRBJ1-2
V gene: TRBV4-1
CDR3 protein: CASRGGESYGYTF

D gene: .
J gene: TRBJ1-3
V gene: TRBV4-1
CDR3 protein: CASTQGGGLGNTIYF

D gene: .
J gene: TRBJ1-3
V gene: TRBV20-1
CDR3 protein: CSASKQFSGNTIYF

D gene: .
J gene: TRBJ1-1
V gene: TRBV7-9
CDR3 protein: CASSPPRGAVGEAFF

D gene: .
J gene: TRBJ1-1
V gene: TRBV10-3
CDR3 protein: CASGDPRNTEAFF

D gene: .
J gene: TRBJ2-7
V gene: TRBV29-1
CDR3 protein: CSVDPAGNEQYF

D gene: .
J gene: TRBJ2-6
V gene: TRBV7-9
CDR3 protein: CASSRQTTSGDKTF

D gene: .
J gene: TRBJ1-1
V gene: TRBV6-5
CDR3 protein: CASKPSGVNTEAFF